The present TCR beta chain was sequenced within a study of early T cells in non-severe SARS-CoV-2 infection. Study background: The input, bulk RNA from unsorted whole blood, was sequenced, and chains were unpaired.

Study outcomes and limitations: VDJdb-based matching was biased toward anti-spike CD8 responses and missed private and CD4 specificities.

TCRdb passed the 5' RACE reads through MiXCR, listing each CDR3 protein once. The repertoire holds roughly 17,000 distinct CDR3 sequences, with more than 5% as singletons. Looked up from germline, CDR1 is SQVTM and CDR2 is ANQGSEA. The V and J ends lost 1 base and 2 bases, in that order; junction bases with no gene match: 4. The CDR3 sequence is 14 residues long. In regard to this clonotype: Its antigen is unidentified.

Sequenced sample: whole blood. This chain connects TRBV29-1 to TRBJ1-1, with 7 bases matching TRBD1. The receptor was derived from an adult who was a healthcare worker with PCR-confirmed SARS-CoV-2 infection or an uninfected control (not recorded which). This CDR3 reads CSVEVTGANTEAFF. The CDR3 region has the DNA TGCAGCGTTGAAGTCACAGGGGCAAACACTGAAGCTTTCTTT.